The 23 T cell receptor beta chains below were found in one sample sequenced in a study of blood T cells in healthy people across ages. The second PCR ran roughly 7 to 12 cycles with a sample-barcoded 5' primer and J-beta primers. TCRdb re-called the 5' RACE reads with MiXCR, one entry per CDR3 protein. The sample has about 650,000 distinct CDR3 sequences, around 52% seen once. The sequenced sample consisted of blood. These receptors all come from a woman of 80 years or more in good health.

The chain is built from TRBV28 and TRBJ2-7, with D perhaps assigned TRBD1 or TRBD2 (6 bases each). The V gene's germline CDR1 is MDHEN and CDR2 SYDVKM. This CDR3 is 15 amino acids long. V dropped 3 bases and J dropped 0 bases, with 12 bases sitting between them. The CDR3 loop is CASSLVGGRSYEQYF. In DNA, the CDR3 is TGTGCCAGCAGTTTGGTTGGGGGGCGCTCCTACGAGCAGTACTTC.

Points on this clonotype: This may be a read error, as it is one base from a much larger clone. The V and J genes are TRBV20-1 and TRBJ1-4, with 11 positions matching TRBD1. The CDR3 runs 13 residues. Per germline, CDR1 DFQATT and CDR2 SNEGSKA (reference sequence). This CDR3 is CSARGTGGEKPFF. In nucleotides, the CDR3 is TGCAGTGCTAGAGGGACAGGGGGCGAAAAACCGTTTTTT.

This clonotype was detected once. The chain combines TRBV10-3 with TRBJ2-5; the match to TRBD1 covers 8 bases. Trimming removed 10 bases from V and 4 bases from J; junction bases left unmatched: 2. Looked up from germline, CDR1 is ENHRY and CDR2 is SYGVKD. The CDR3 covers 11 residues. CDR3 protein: CATGQGETQYF. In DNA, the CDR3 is TGTGCCACTGGACAGGGAGAGACCCAGTACTTC.

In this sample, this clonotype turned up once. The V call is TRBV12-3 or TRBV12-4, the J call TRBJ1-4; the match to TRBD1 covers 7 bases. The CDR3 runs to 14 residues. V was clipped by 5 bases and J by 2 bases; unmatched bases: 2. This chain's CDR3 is CASSPGGTNEKLFF. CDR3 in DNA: TGTGCCAGCAGTCCAGGGGGGACTAATGAAAAACTGTTTTTT.

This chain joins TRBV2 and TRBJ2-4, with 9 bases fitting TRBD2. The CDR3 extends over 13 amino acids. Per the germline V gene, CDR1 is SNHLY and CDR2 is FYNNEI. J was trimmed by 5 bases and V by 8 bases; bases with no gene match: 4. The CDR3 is CASLAGAQNIQYF. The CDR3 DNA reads TGTGCCAGCTTAGCGGGAGCACAAAACATTCAGTACTTC.

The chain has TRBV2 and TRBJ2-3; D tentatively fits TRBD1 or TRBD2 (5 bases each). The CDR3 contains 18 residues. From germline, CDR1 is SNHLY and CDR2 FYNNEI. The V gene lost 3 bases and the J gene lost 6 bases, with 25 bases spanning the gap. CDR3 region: CASSERGKGPTALDTQYF. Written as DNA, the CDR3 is TGTGCCAGCAGTGAGAGGGGAAAGGGACCAACCGCTCTGGATACGCAGTATTTT.

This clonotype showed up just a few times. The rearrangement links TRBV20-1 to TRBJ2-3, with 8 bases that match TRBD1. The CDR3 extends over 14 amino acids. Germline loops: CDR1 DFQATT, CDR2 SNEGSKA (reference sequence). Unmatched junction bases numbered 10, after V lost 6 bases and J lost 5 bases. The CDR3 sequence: CSAPGQGARDTQYF. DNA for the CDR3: TGCAGTGCCCCGGGGCAGGGGGCCAGAGATACGCAGTATTTT.

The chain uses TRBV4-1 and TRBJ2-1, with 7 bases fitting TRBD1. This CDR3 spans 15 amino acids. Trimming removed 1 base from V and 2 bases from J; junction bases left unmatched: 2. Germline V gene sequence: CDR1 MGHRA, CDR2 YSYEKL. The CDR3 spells CASSQVQGTYNEQFF. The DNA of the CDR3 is TGCGCCAGCAGCCAAGTACAGGGGACCTACAATGAGCAGTTCTTC.

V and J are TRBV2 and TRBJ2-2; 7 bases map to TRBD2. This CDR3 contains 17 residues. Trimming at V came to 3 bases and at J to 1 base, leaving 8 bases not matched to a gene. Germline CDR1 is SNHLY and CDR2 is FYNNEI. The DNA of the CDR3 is TGTGCCAGCAGTGAGGTCGGGACTATCGTGAACACCGGGGAGCTGTTTTTT. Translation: CASSEVGTIVNTGELFF.

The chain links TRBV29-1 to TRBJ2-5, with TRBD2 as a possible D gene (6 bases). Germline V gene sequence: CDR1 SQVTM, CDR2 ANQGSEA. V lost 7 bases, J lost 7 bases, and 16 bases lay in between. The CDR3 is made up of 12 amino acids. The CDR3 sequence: CSGDTDGRTQYF. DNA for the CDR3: TGCAGCGGAGATACGGACGGGAGGACCCAGTACTTC. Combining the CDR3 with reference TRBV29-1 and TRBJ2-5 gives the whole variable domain SAVISQKPSRDICQRGTSLTIQCQVDSQVTMMFWYRQQPGQSLTLIATANQGSEATYESGFVIDKFPISRPNLTFSTLTVSNMSPEDSSIYLCSGDTDGRTQYFGPGTRLLVL.

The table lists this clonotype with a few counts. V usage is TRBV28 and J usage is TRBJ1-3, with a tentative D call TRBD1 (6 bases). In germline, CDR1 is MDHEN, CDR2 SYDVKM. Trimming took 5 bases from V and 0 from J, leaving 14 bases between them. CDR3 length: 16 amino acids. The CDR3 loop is CASSPSGHRSGNTIYF. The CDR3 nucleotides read TGTGCCAGCAGTCCATCGGGACACCGCTCTGGAAACACCATATATTTT.

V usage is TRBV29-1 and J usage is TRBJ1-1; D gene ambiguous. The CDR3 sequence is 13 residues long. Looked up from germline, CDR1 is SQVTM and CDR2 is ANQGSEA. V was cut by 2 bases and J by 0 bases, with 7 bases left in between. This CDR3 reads CSVERQMNTEAFF. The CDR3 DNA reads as TGCAGCGTTGAACGGCAAATGAACACTGAAGCTTTCTTT.

For the CDR3, the DNA is TGTGCCAGTGCGACTAGCGTTTACAATGAGCAGTTCTTC. It codes for CASATSVYNEQFF. The chain is built from TRBV2 and TRBJ2-1, with TRBD2 identical over 8 bases. The V gene end was trimmed by 9 bases and the J gene end by 4 bases; junction bases not matched to a gene: 5. The CDR3 loop spans 13 amino acids. Germline V gene data show CDR1 as SNHLY and CDR2 as FYNNEI.

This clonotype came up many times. CDR3 sequence: CASSQELMLYGYTF. CDR3 sequence (DNA): TGCGCCAGCAGCCAAGAGTTGATGTTGTATGGCTACACCTTC. The rearrangement links TRBV4-1 to TRBJ1-2; D remains unclear. In germline, CDR1 is MGHRA, CDR2 YSYEKL. The CDR3 loop spans 14 amino acids. Trimming cost V 0 bases and J 5 bases, with 10 bases left between them.

The CDR3 loop is CASSLRPADRQMSEQFF. CDR3 nucleotides: TGTGCCAGCAGCTTAAGGCCAGCGGACCGACAAATGAGTGAGCAGTTCTTC. The chain employs TRBV7-2 and TRBJ2-1; TRBD2 is a possible D gene (5 bases). The V end lost 2 bases, the J end lost 9 bases, and 23 bases lay between the germline ends. The CDR3 totals 17 residues. From germline, CDR1 is SGHTA and CDR2 FQGNSA.

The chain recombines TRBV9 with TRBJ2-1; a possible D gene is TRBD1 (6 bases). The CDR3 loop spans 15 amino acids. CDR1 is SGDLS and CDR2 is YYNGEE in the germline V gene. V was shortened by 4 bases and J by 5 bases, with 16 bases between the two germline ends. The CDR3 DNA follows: TGTGCCAGCAGCCGTAGCTCTAGGGGGAACAATGAGCAGTTCTTC. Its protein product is CASSRSSRGNNEQFF. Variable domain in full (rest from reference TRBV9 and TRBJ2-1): DSGVTQTPKHLITATGQRVTLRCSPRSGDLSVYWYQQSLDQGLQFLIQYYNGEERAKGNILERFSAQQFPDLHSELNLSSLELGDSALYFCASSRSSRGNNEQFFGPGTRLTVL.

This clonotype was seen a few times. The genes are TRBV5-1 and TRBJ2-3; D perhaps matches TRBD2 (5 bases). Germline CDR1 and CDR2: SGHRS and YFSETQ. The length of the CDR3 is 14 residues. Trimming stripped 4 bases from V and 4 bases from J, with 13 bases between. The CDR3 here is CASSIWTPADTQYF. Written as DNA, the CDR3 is TGCGCCAGCAGCATTTGGACTCCAGCAGATACGCAGTATTTT.

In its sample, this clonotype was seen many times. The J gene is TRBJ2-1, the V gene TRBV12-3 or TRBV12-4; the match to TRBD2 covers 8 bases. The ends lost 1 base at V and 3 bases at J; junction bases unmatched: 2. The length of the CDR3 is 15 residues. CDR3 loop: CASSLGGRNYNEQFF. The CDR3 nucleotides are TGTGCCAGCAGTTTAGGCGGGAGGAACTACAATGAGCAGTTCTTC.

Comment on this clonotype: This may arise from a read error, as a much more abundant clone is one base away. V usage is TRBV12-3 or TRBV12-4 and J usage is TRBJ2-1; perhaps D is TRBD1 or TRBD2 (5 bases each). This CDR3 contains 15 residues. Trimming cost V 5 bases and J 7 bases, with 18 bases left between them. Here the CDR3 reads CASSPLRDRGNEQFF. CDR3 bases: TGTGCCAGCAGTCCCCTCCGGGACCGAGGAAATGAGCAGTTCTTC.

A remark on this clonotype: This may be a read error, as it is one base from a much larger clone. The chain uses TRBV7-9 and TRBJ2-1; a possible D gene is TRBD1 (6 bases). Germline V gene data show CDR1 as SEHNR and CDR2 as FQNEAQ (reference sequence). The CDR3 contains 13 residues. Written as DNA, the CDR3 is TGTGCCAGCAGCGTAGCAGGGGTCAATGAGCAGTTCTTC. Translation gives CASSVAGVNEQFF.

Here the CDR3 DNA reads TGTGCCAGCAGCAAAGTCGTTTCCAAGGTGACAGGGGGGCCTCCATGGATATTAGGCTACACCTTC. This sequence encodes CASSKVVSKVTGGPPWILGYTF. The chain recombines TRBV21-1 with TRBJ1-2; the table gives TRBD1 as D, unverified against the DNA. TRBV21-1 constitutes a pseudogene. The CDR3 totals 22 residues.

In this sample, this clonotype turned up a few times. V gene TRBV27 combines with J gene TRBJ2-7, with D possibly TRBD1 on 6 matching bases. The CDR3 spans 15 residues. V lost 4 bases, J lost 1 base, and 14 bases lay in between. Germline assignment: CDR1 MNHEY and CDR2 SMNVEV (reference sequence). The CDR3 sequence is CASSSPDSRSYEQYF. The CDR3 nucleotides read TGTGCCAGCAGTTCCCCGGACAGCCGATCCTACGAGCAGTACTTC.

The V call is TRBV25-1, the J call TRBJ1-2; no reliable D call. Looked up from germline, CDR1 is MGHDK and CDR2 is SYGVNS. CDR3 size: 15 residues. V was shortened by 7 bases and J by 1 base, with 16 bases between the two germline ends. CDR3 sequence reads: CASIGWADDNYGYTF. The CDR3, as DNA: TGTGCCAGCATAGGGTGGGCCGACGATAACTATGGCTACACCTTC.